This note documents a single T cell receptor beta chain sequence. These data are taken from a study of cytomegalovirus exposure and HLA in healthy donors. The CDR3 consists of 14 residues. V was clipped by 5 bases and J by 8 bases, with 15 bases between them. The V gene's germline CDR1 is SNHLY and CDR2 FYNNEI. The PCR had 60 Vbeta and 13 Jbeta primers. Profiling relied on immunoSEQ multiplex PCR, and the TCRdb table lists in-frame clones only, not all of them. The sample consists of 220,000 or so clones, 75% to 90% of them appearing once. The chain links TRBV2 to TRBJ1-4, with D possibly being TRBD1 (6 bases). The sequencing input was PBMCs. The source is a woman aged 35 to 49 in good health and CMV-seronegative. The CDR3 nucleotides are TGTGCCAGCAGTTTCAGGGGTGTAAGGGAAAAACTGTTTTTT. Amino acids: CASSFRGVREKLFF.